This TCR beta chain was recovered during a study of Graves' ophthalmopathy and Graves' hyperthyroidism. Overall study findings and caveats: Among thyroid clonotypes expanded above 0.001 frequency, most also appeared in blood.

With respect to this clonotype: Its antigen is not identified. The CDR3 does not close with the conserved phenylalanine or tryptophan, likely indicating a read error.

Diagnoses were established from clinical symptoms, serum thyroxine, TRAb, thyroid ultrasound and orbital computed tomography. Amplifying from RNA transcripts, the study obtained TCR beta CDR3 regions. An initial RT-PCR round employing HTBI primers preceded a second-round multiplex PCR. One entry per CDR3 protein results from TCRdb running MiXCR on the multiplex PCR reads. The table has over a million distinct CDR3 sequences, about 38% seen once. With 5 bases clipped from V and 6 bases from J, the junction kept 9 bases outside the gene matches. The CDR3 extends over 17 amino acids. CDR1 and CDR2 from the germline V gene are SGHTA and FQGTGA.

This sequence originates from an adult man with Graves' hyperthyroidism. This rearrangement joins TRBV7-3 to TRBJ2-2, with 13 bases aligning to TRBD2. The source material was peripheral blood or thyroid tissue (not recorded which). The CDR3: CASSNRPGLAGPGELFL. In DNA form, the CDR3 reads TGTGCCAGCAGCAATAGGCCGGGACTAGCGGGACCCGGGGAGCTGTTTCTT.